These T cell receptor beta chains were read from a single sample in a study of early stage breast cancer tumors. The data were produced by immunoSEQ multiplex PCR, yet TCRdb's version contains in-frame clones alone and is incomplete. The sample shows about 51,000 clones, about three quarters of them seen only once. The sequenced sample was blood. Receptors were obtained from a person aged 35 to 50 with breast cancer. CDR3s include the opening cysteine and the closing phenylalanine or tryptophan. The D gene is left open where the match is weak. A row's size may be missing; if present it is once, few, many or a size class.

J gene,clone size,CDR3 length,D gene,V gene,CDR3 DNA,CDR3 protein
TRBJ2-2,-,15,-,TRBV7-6,TGTGCCAGCAGTGCCCAAGATTTGAACACCGGGGAGCTGTTTTTT,CASSAQDLNTGELFF
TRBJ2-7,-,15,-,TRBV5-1,TGCGCCAGCAGCTTCACCTGGTCGTCTAGAGGAGAGCAGTACTTC,CASSFTWSSRGEQYF
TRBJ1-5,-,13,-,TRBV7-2,TGTGCCAGCAGTTTCACTGCAAATCAGCCCCAGCATTTT,CASSFTANQPQHF
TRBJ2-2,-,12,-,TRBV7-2,TGTGCCAGCAGCTTCAACACCGGGGAGCTGTTTTTT,CASSFNTGELFF
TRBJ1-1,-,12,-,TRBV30,TGTGCCTGGGGGGGCGCGGGCACTGAAGCTTTCTTT,CAWGGAGTEAFF
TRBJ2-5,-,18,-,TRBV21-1,TGTGCCAGCAGGCCAACAGTCTTTAGCGGGAGGACAAAAGAGACCCAGTACTTC,CASRPTVFSGRTKETQYF
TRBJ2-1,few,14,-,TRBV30,TGTGCCTGGAGTCCGGTAGCGCCCTACAATGAGCAGTTCTTC,CAWSPVAPYNEQFF
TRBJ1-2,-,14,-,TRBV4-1,TGCGCCAGCAGCCAAGAGGGGGATACCTATGGCTACACCTTC,CASSQEGDTYGYTF
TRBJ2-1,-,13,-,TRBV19,TGTGCCAGTAGCCGGGTAGGCAACAATGAGCAGTTCTTC,CASSRVGNNEQFF
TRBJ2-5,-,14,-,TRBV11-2,TGTGCCAGCAGCTTAGATACGCTATCCGAGACCCAGTACTTC,CASSLDTLSETQYF
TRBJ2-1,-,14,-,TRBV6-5,TGTGCCAGCAGTTACGGGCTAGCCAACAATGAGCAGTTCTTC,CASSYGLANNEQFF
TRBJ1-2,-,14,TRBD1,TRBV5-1,TGCGCCAGCAGCCTTGGACAGGCGGGGTATGGCTACACCTTC,CASSLGQAGYGYTF
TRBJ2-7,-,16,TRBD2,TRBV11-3,TGTGCCAGCAGCCCCCCCTCAGCGGGAGTATCCTACGAGCAGTACTTC,CASSPPSAGVSYEQYF
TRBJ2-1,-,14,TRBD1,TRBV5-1,TGCGCCAGCAGCTTGGGGACAGGGCAAGATGAGCAGTTCTTC,CASSLGTGQDEQFF
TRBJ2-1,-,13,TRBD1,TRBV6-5,TGTGCCAGCAGAGGACAGGGTGTGGATGAGCAGTTCTTC,CASRGQGVDEQFF
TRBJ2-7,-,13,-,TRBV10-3,TGTGCCATCAGTGGGGAGCCTGGGGGCGAGCAGTACTTC,CAISGEPGGEQYF
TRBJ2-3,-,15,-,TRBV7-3,TGTGCCAGCAGCTTAGAAGGTCTAGGGCTATCATCGCAGTATTTT,CASSLEGLGLSSQYF
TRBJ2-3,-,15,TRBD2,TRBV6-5,TGTGCCAGCAGACTAGCGGGGGCTAGCACAGATACGCAGTATTTT,CASRLAGASTDTQYF
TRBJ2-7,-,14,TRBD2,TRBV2,TGTGCCAGCAGTGATCCAGCGGGGGCCTACGAGCAGTACTTC,CASSDPAGAYEQYF
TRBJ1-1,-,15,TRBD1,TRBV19,TGTGCCAGTACCGTCCTCACAGGGGTAGGCACTGAAGCTTTCTTT,CASTVLTGVGTEAFF
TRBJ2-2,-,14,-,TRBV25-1,TGTGCCAGCAGTGAAGCAAAGCGGAGCGGGGAGCTGTTTTTT,CASSEAKRSGELFF
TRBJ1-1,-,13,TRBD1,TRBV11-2,TGTGCCAGCAGCTTAGATCGGGGACAGGGTGGTTTCTTT,CASSLDRGQGGFF
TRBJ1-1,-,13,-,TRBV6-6,TGTGCCAGCAGTTACGGCGGGAACACTGAAGCTTTCTTT,CASSYGGNTEAFF
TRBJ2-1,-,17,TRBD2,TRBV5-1,TGCGCCAGCAGCGGGAAAAGGACTAGCGGGGGTTACAATGAGCAGTTCTTC,CASSGKRTSGGYNEQFF
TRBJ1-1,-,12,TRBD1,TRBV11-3,TGTGCCAGCAGCTCCACAGGGGGGGAAGCTTTCTTT,CASSSTGGEAFF
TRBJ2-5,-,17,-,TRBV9,TGTGCCAGCAGCCCATTGGGGAGACCCCTACCCCCATTTGAGCAGTACTTC,CASSPLGRPLPPFEQYF
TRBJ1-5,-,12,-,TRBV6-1,TGTGCCAGCAGTGAAAGGGATCAGCCCCAGCATTTT,CASSERDQPQHF
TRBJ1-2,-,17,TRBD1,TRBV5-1,TGCGCCAGCAGCTACTCGGTTGGGACAGGGGGCGACAATGGCTACACCTTC,CASSYSVGTGGDNGYTF
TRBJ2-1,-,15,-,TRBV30,TGTGCCTGGAGTGCTTTTAGTAGCTCCTACAATGAGCAGTTCTTC,CAWSAFSSSYNEQFF
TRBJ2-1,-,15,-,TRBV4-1,TGCGCCAGCAGCCAAGATTATGCCCCGCCCCATGAGCAGTTCTTC,CASSQDYAPPHEQFF
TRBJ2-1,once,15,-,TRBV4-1,TGCGCCAGCAGCCAAGATCTAACAACCAACAATGAGCAGTTCTTC,CASSQDLTTNNEQFF
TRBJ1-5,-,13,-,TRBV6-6,TGTGCCAGCAGTTACTCGCCTAATCAGCCCCAGCATTTT,CASSYSPNQPQHF
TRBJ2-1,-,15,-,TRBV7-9,TGTGCCAGCAGCTTAACGGCCTACCTCCCGGGTGAGCAGTTCTTC,CASSLTAYLPGEQFF
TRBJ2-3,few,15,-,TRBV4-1,TGCGCCAGCAGCCACTACTTGGCAGCCACAGATACGCAGTATTTT,CASSHYLAATDTQYF
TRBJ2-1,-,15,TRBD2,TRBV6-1,TGTGCCAGCGGACTCAAGCGGGACTCCTACAATGAGCAGTTCTTC,CASGLKRDSYNEQFF
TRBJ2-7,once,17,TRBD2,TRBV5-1,TGCGCCAGCAACCCCGGACTAGCGGGTCCTCTCTCCTACGAGCAGTACTTC,CASNPGLAGPLSYEQYF
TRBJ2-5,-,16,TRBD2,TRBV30,TGTGCCTGGAGTCCGGGACTAGCGGGTCGGGGGTCGGCCCAGTACTTC,CAWSPGLAGRGSAQYF
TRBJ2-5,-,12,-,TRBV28,TGTGCCAGTTCCCTGCTGTCCGGGACCCAGTACTTC,CASSLLSGTQYF
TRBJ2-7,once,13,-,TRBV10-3,TGTGCCATCCGGGCAGGGAATTTCGACGAGCAGTACTTC,CAIRAGNFDEQYF
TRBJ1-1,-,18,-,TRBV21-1,TGTGCCAGCAGCCCTCGGAGCGGGAAAAGAGGATCTGGCACTGAAGCTTTCTTT,CASSPRSGKRGSGTEAFF
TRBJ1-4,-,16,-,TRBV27,TGTGCCAGCAGTTTTCGGGGGATCACAACTAATGAAAAACTGTTTTTT,CASSFRGITTNEKLFF
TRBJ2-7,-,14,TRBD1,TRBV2,TGTGCCAGCATTCAGGGGGTGGGGTCCTACGAGCAGTACTTC,CASIQGVGSYEQYF
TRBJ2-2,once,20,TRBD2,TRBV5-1,TGCGCCAGCAGCTTGGCCAGGACTAGCGGGAGGGCCGGGTTCACCGGGGAGCTGTTTTTT,CASSLARTSGRAGFTGELFF
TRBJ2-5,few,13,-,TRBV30,TGTGCCTGGAGTCCAACGGGGCGGGAGACCCAGTACTTC,CAWSPTGRETQYF
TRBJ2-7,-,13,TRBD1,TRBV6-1,TGTGCCAGCACCTGGGACAGCGCCTACGAGCAGTACTTC,CASTWDSAYEQYF
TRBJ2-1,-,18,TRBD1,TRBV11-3,TGTGCCAGCAGCCGCCGAACGGGACAGGGGACCTCCTACAATGAGCAGTTCTTC,CASSRRTGQGTSYNEQFF
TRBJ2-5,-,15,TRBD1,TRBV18,TGTGCCAGCTCATCACCGACAGGGAACCAAGAGACCCAGTACTTC,CASSSPTGNQETQYF
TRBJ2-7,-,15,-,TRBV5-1,TGCGCCAGCAGCCCCTCGGGGGCAGAAGCCTACGAGCAGTACTTC,CASSPSGAEAYEQYF
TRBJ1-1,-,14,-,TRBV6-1,TGTGCCAGCCAACTAGTTTCGGGGGCCACTGAAGCTTTCTTT,CASQLVSGATEAFF
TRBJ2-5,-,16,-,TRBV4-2,TGTGCCAGCAGCCAAGATAGGTCCCGGGAACGAGAGACCCAGTACTTC,CASSQDRSRERETQYF
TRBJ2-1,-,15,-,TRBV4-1,TGCGCCAGCAGCTACTGGACTAAGGCGGACAATGAGCAGTTCTTC,CASSYWTKADNEQFF
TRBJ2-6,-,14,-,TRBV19,TGTGCCAGTATGAATTCAGCTGGGGCCAACGTCCTGACTTTC,CASMNSAGANVLTF
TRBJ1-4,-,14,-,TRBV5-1,TGCGCCAGCAGCTGGACAGACCCTAATGAAAAACTGTTTTTT,CASSWTDPNEKLFF
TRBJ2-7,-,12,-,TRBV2,TGTGCCAGCAGCCCACGCGGGGACGAGCAGTACTTC,CASSPRGDEQYF
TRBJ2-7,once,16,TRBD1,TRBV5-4,TGTGCCAGCAGCCCCGGACGGACAGGGGGCCTCCACGAGCAGTACTTC,CASSPGRTGGLHEQYF
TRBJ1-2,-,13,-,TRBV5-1,TGCGCCAGCAGCGAGCAGGGTAACTATGGCTACACCTTC,CASSEQGNYGYTF
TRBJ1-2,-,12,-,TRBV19,TGTGCCAGCCTGAGGGGGGGCTATGGCTACACCTTC,CASLRGGYGYTF
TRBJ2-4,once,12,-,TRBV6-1,TGTGCCACCTCTGAAGAGGGGAGCATTCAGTACTTC,CATSEEGSIQYF
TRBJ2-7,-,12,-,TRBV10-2,TGCGCCAGCAGTGAGGTCTACTACGAGCAGTACTTC,CASSEVYYEQYF
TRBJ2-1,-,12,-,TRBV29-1,TGCAGCGTTGAAGATCCCTCAAAGGGGCAGTTCTTC,CSVEDPSKGQFF